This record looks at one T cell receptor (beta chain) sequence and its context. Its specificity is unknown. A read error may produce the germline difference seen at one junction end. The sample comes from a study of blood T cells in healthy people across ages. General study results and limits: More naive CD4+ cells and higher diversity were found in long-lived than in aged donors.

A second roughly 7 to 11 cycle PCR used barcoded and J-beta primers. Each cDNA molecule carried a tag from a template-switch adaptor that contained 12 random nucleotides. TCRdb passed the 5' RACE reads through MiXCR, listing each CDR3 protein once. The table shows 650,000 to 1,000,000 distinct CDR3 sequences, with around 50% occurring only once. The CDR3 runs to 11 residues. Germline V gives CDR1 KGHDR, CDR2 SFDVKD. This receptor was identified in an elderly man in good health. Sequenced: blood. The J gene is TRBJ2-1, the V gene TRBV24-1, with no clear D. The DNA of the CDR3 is TGTGCCACCTCGTTCTACGATGAGCAGTTCTTC. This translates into CATSFYDEQFF.